This TCR beta chain was identified during a study of T cell responses to AZD1222 COVID-19 vaccine. A note on this clone: The antigen is undetermined.

Sequencing was performed with immunoSEQ multiplex PCR; in TCRdb, only in-frame clones are kept and a portion is missing. The data show about 140,000 clones, with 70% to 90% seen just once and just over 5.5% held by the top ten. This CDR3 is built from 16 residues. The V gene lost 6 bases and the J gene lost 7 bases, with 21 bases spanning the gap. Germline loops: CDR1 SGHAT, CDR2 FQNNGV. The study, taken as a whole, reports: Increased Spike-specific TCR breadth and depth were observed after two AZD1222 doses. Mapped onto spike, vaccine-associated CD4 TCRs spanned it and were dominant at 160-218 and 743-854. After the peak T cell response, and only then, were repertoires sampled. Clonal diversity may have been underestimated in mostly white British donors.

V is TRBV11-2 and J is TRBJ2-2, with D perhaps TRBD2 (6 bases). The receptor was derived from an adult in good health. Sequenced here: peripheral blood, sampled on day 0 of AZD1222 vaccination. Here the CDR3 reads CASRPRRVKHYGELFF. The CDR3 DNA is TGTGCCAGCAGACCTCGGAGGGTGAAACACTACGGGGAGCTGTTTTTT.